Presented here are 4 T cell receptor beta chains from one specimen sequenced in a study of blood T cell repertoires in COVID-19. Clones were sequenced by immunoSEQ multiplex PCR, and TCRdb holds only the in-frame ones, with some missing. The table includes fewer than 300,000 clones, about nine tenths detected once. Sequenced material: PBMCs or T cells enriched from blood (not recorded which). These receptors were collected from a man between 18 and 35 years old who had recovered from COVID-19.

V usage is TRBV11-3 and J usage is TRBJ1-4, with unresolved D. The CDR3 consists of 17 residues. V was clipped by 2 bases and J by 4 bases, with 17 bases between them. Germline lookup yields CDR1 SGHNT and CDR2 YENEEA. The CDR3: CASSLNLLESVNEKLFF. DNA for the CDR3: TGTGCCAGCAGCTTAAATTTATTGGAGTCAGTTAATGAAAAACTGTTTTTT. The full variable domain, with the rest looked up from reference TRBV11-3 and TRBJ1-4, is EAGVVQSPRYKIIEKKQPVAFWCNPISGHNTLYWYLQNLGQGPELLIRYENEEAVDDSQLPKDRFSAERLKGVDSTLKIQPAELGDSAVYLCASSLNLLESVNEKLFFGSGTQLSVL.

The CDR3 is CATGGARERNPYEQYF. The CDR3 DNA is TGTGCCACGGGGGGGGCGCGGGAGCGGAACCCCTACGAGCAGTACTTC. The chain uses TRBV19 and TRBJ2-7; 8 bases align to TRBD2. The J segment lost 2 bases and the V segment lost 10 bases, leaving 16 bases of the junction unmatched. This CDR3 has 16 amino acids. The germline gives CDR1 LNHDA, CDR2 SQIVND (reference sequence).

This clone was seen a handful of times. The CDR3: CSVEISGGGEQYF. CDR3 DNA sequence: TGCAGCGTTGAAATTAGCGGGGGCGGCGAGCAGTACTTC. The rearrangement links TRBV29-1 to TRBJ2-7, with TRBD2 matching 9 bases. The CDR3 runs to 13 residues. V lost 2 bases, J lost 6 bases, and 5 bases stayed unmatched. CDR1 SQVTM and CDR2 ANQGSEA come from the germline V gene.

The J gene is TRBJ1-1, the V gene TRBV5-1; 7 bases are shared with TRBD1. J was trimmed by 3 bases and V by 0 bases; bases with no gene match: 14. The CDR3 has 18 amino acids. Germline values: CDR1 SGHRS, CDR2 YFSETQ. The CDR3 sequence is CASSLAVFYGTGDTEAFF. In DNA, the CDR3 is TGCGCCAGCAGCTTGGCCGTGTTCTACGGAACAGGGGACACTGAAGCTTTCTTT.